This paragraph covers one TCR beta chain sequence. Its antigen is unidentified. Assay: immunoSEQ multiplex PCR; the TCRdb copy retains only in-frame clones and omits some. The table shows some 24,000 clones, with about two thirds occurring only once. The entry originates in a study of early stage breast cancer tumors. Study as a whole: Around 10-fold was the mean read coverage per sample.

Notes on the study in general: Most shared enriched TCRB sequences were commonly generated ones.

V was shortened by 6 bases and J by 4 bases, with 15 bases between the two germline ends. Per germline, CDR1 SQVTM and CDR2 ANQGSEA. CDR3 length: 14 amino acids. The receptor was derived from a person aged 55 to 75 with breast cancer. The sequenced sample was breast tumor tissue. The chain is built from TRBV29-1 and TRBJ2-2; D is possibly TRBD2 (5 bases). DNA for the CDR3: TGCAGCGTGTTTAGCCTCGGGGTCACCGGGGAGCTGTTTTTT. Translating gives CSVFSLGVTGELFF.